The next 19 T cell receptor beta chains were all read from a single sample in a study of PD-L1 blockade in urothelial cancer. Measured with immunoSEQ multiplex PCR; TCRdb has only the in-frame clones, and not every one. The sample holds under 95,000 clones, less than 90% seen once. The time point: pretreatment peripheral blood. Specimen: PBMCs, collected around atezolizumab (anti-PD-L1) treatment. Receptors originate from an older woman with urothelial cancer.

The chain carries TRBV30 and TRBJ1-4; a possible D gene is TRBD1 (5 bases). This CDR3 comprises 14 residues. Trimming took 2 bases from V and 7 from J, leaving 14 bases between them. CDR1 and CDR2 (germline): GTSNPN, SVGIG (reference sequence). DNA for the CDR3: TGTGCCTGGAGTAGGAAGGGGTCAGGTGAAAAACTGTTTTTT. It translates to CAWSRKGSGEKLFF.

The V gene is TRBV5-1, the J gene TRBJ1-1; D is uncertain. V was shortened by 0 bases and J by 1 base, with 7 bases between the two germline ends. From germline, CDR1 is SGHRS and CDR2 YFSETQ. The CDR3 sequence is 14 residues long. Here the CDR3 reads CASSLASWNTEAFF. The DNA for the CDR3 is TGCGCCAGCAGCTTGGCCTCTTGGAACACTGAAGCTTTCTTT.

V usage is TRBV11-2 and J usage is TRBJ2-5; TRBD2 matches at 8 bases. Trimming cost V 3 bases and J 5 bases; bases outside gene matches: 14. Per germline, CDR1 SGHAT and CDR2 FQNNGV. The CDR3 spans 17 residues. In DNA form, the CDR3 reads TGTGCCAGCAGCTTGGGGCCCCCTCTAGCGGGCTGGGAGACCCAGTACTTC. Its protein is CASSLGPPLAGWETQYF.

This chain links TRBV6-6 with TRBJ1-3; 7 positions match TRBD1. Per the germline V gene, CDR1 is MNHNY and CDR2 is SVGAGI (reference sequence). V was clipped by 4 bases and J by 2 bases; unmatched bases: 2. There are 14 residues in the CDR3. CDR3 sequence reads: CASSLTGAGNTIYF. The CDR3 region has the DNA TGTGCCAGCAGTTTAACAGGGGCTGGAAACACCATATATTTT.

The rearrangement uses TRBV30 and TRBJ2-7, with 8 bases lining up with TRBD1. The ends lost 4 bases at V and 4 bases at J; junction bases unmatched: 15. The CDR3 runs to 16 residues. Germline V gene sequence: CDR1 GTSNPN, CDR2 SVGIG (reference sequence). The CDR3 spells CAWIDSQGVSPYEQYF. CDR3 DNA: TGTGCCTGGATAGATTCACAGGGGGTATCCCCTTACGAGCAGTACTTC.

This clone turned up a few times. The CDR3 protein is CASSQVGGRYNTEAFF. CDR3 bases: TGCGCCAGCAGCCAAGTAGGGGGCCGGTACAACACTGAAGCTTTCTTT. The chain is built from TRBV4-1 and TRBJ1-1, with 7 nucleotides matching TRBD1. V lost 1 base and J lost 2; bases outside the gene matches: 7. Germline lookup yields CDR1 MGHRA and CDR2 YSYEKL. The CDR3 loop spans 16 amino acids.

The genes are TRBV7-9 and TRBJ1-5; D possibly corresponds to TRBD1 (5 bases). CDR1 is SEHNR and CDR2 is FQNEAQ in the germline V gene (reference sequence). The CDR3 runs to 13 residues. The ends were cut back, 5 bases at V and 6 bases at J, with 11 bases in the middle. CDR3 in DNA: TGTGCCAGCAGCCCTGGGGCGATTCAGCCCCAGCATTTT. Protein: CASSPGAIQPQHF. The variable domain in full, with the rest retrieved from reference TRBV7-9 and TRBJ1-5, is DTGVSQNPRHKITKRGQNVTFRCDPISEHNRLYWYRQTLGQGPEFLTYFQNEAQLEKSRLLSDRFSAERPKGSFSTLEIQRTEQGDSAMYLCASSPGAIQPQHFGDGTRLSIL.

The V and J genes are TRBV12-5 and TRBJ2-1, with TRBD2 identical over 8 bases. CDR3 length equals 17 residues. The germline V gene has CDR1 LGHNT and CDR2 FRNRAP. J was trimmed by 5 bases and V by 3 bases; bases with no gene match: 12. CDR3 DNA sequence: TGTGCTAGTGGTTTAACCCTAGTTGCGGGAGGCCACAATGAGCAGTTCTTC. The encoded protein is CASGLTLVAGGHNEQFF. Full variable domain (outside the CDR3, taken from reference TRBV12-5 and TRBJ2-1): DARVTQTPRHKVTEMGQEVTMRCQPILGHNTVFWYRQTMMQGLELLAYFRNRAPLDDSGMPKDRFSAEMPDATLATLKIQPSEPRDSAVYFCASGLTLVAGGHNEQFFGPGTRLTVL.

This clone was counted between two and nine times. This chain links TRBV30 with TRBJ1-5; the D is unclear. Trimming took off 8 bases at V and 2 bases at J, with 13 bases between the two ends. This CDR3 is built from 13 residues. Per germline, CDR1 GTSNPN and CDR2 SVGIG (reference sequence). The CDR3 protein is CAAQTVGNQPQHF. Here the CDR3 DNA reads TGTGCCGCTCAAACAGTAGGCAATCAGCCCCAGCATTTT.

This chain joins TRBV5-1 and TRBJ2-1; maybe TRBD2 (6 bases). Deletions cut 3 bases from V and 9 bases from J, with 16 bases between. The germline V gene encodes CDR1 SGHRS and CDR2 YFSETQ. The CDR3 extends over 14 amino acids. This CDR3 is CASSSGRRDSEQFF. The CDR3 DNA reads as TGCGCCAGCAGCTCCGGACGGAGGGACTCTGAGCAGTTCTTC.

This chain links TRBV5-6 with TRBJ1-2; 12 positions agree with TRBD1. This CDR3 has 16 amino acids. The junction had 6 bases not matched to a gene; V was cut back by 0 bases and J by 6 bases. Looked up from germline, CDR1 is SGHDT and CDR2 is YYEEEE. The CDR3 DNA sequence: TGTGCCAGCAGCTTGGCGGGACAGGGGGCGCGACATGGCTACACCTTC. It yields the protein CASSLAGQGARHGYTF.

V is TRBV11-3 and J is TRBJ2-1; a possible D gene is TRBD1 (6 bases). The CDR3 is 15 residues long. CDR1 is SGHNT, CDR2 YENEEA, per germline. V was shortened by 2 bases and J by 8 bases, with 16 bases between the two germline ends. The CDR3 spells CASSLRPGAGDEQFF. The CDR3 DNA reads TGTGCCAGCAGCTTAAGACCAGGGGCAGGGGATGAGCAGTTCTTC.

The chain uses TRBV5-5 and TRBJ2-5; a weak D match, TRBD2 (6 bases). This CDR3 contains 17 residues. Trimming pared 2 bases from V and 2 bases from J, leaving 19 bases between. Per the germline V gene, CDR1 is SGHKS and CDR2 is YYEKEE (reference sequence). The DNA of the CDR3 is TGTGCCAGCAGCTTAGATCGGGGGTTCATTATTCAAGAGACCCAGTACTTC. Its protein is CASSLDRGFIIQETQYF.

CDR3 residues: CASSGVGTGLNQPQHF. The CDR3 DNA reads as TGTGCCAGCAGTGGAGTTGGGACAGGGCTTAATCAGCCCCAGCATTTT. This chain connects TRBV28 to TRBJ1-5; the match to TRBD1 covers 9 bases. This CDR3 contains 16 residues. After removal of 5 bases from V and 4 bases from J, the junction contained 9 bases not matched to a gene. CDR1 is MDHEN, CDR2 SYDVKM, per germline. The variable domain in full, with the rest retrieved from reference TRBV28 and TRBJ1-5, is DVKVTQSSRYLVKRTGEKVFLECVQDMDHENMFWYRQDPGLGLRLIYFSYDVKMKEKGDIPEGYSVSREKKERFSLILESASTNQTSMYLCASSGVGTGLNQPQHFGDGTRLSIL.

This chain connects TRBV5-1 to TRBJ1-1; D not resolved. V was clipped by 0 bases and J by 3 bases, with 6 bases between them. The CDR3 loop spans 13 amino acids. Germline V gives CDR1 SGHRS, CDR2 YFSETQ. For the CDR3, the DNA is TGCGCCAGCAGCTTGGTTGAGGACACTGAAGCTTTCTTT. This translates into CASSLVEDTEAFF.

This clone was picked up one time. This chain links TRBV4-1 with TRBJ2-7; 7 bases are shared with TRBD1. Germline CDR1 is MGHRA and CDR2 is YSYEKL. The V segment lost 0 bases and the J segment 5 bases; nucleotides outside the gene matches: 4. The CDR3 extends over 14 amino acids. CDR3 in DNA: TGCGCCAGCAGCCAAGATCGGCAGGGGGACGAGCAGTACTTC. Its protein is CASSQDRQGDEQYF.

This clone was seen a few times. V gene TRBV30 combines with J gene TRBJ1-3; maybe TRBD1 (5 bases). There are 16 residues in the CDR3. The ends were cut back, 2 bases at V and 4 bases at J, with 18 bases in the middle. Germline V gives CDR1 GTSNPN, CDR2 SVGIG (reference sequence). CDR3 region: CAWSIGTYKAGNTIYF. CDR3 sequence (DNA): TGTGCCTGGAGTATCGGGACTTACAAGGCAGGAAACACCATATATTTT.

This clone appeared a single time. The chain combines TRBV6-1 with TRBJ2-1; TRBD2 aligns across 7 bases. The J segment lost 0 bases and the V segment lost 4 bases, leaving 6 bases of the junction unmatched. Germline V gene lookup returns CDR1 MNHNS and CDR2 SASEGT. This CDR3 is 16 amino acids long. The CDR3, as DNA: TGTGCCAGCAGTGTACTAGCGTTTAGCTCCTACAATGAGCAGTTCTTC. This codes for CASSVLAFSSYNEQFF.

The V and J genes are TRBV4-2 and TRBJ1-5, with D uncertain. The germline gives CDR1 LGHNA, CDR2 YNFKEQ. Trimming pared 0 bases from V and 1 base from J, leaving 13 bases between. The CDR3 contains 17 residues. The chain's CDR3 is CASSQEAEAPSNQPQHF. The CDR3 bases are TGTGCCAGCAGCCAAGAGGCGGAGGCCCCAAGCAATCAGCCCCAGCATTTT.